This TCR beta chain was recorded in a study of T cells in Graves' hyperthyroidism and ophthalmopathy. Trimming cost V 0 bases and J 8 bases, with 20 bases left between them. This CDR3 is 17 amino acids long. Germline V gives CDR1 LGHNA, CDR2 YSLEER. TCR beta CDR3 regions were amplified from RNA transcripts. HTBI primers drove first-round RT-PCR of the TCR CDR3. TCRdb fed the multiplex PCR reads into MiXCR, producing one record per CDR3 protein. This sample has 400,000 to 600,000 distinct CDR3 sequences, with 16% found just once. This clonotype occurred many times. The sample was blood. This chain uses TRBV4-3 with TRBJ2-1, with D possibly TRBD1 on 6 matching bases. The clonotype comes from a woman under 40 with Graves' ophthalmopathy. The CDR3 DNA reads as TGCGCCAGCAGCCAAGAGTGGCAGGGGAGCCATTCGGATGAGCAGTTCTTC. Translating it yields CASSQEWQGSHSDEQFF.